The 26 T cell receptor beta chains presented below share a single source sample, sequenced in a study of blood T cell repertoires in COVID-19. Clones were read by immunoSEQ multiplex PCR, and TCRdb kept only the in-frame ones, dropping some. Of about 160,000 clones in the sample, 90% to 95% were seen once. Sequencing was carried out using peripheral blood. All receptors derive from a woman in her 50s with acute or convalescent COVID-19.

The chain couples TRBV12-3 or TRBV12-4 to TRBJ1-2, with 7 bases matching TRBD1. The CDR3 sequence is 13 residues long. Losses at the gene ends were 5 bases for V and 8 bases for J; bases not matched to a gene: 8. CDR3 sequence: CASSTDRVNGYTF. CDR3 coding DNA: TGTGCCAGCAGTACTGACAGGGTAAACGGCTACACCTTC.

V is TRBV6-2 or TRBV6-3 and J is TRBJ1-6; TRBD1 is a possible D gene (5 bases). The V and J ends lost 6 bases and 2 bases respectively, with 17 bases between them. Germline V gene sequence: CDR1 MNHEY, CDR2 SVGEGT. This CDR3 comprises 17 residues. The CDR3 here is CASSHTQGIAYNSPLHF. In DNA, the CDR3 is TGTGCCAGCAGCCACACCCAGGGAATTGCCTATAATTCACCCCTCCACTTT.

The chain carries TRBV11-2 and TRBJ2-2; the match to TRBD1 covers 8 bases. The CDR3 length is 16 residues. Germline trimming cut 3 bases from V and 0 bases from J; bases unmatched to any gene: 3. Germline V gene data show CDR1 as SGHAT and CDR2 as FQNNGV. This CDR3 reads CASSLYRGANTGELFF. In DNA, the CDR3 is TGTGCCAGCAGCTTGTACAGGGGGGCGAACACCGGGGAGCTGTTTTTT. Filled out from reference TRBV11-2 and TRBJ2-2, the complete variable domain reads EAGVAQSPRYKIIEKRQSVAFWCNPISGHATLYWYQQILGQGPKLLIQFQNNGVVDDSQLPKDRFSAERLKGVDSTLKIQPAKLEDSAVYLCASSLYRGANTGELFFGEGSRLTVL.

This chain joins TRBV9 and TRBJ2-3; 8 bases fit TRBD2. J was trimmed by 4 bases and V by 0 bases; bases with no gene match: 4. This CDR3 is built from 15 residues. Germline-derived CDR1 and CDR2 are SGDLS and YYNGEE. The CDR3 coding sequence is TGTGCCAGCAGCGTAGCGGGAGGGGGGGCAGATACGCAGTATTTT. Its translation is CASSVAGGGADTQYF.

This chain links TRBV20-1 with TRBJ2-7, with 9 bases matching TRBD1. Germline V CDR1 and CDR2: DFQATT, SNEGSKA (reference sequence). Trimming cost V 3 bases and J 0 bases; bases outside gene matches: 3. The CDR3 has 14 amino acids. CDR3 in amino acids: CSASSGQGSYEQYF. As DNA, the CDR3 is TGCAGTGCTAGTTCGGGACAGGGCTCCTACGAGCAGTACTTC.

The chain joins TRBV24-1 to TRBJ1-2; D is ambiguous. Trimming took 7 bases from V and 7 from J, leaving 15 bases between them. The CDR3 is 13 residues long. Germline CDR1 reads KGHDR; CDR2 reads SFDVKD. The CDR3: CATSARESSGYTF. The CDR3 nucleotides read TGTGCCACCAGCGCCCGGGAATCGAGTGGCTACACCTTC.

V usage is TRBV7-8 and J usage is TRBJ2-7, with 9 positions matching TRBD1. With V trimmed by 5 bases and J by 1 base, 3 bases remained unmatched. Per the germline V gene, CDR1 is SGHVS and CDR2 is FQNEAQ. CDR3 size: 14 residues. This CDR3 reads CASSRDRASYEQYF. The CDR3 coding sequence is TGTGCCAGCAGCCGGGACAGGGCTTCCTACGAGCAGTACTTC.

As concerns this clone: At one of its ends the junction is not consistent with the germline gene, which may arise from a read error. This chain joins TRBV30 and TRBJ1-4, with D unresolved. The CDR3 loop spans 15 amino acids. Per the germline V gene, CDR1 is GTSNPN and CDR2 is SVGIG (reference sequence). CDR3 loop: CASTQMVSTSEKLFF. The CDR3 DNA is TGTGCCTCCACCCAAATGGTCAGCACTAGTGAAAAACTGTTTTTT.

The rearrangement links TRBV5-5 to TRBJ1-1; D gene unclear. Germline V lookup: CDR1 SGHKS, CDR2 YYEKEE (reference sequence). The ends were cut back, 5 bases at V and 4 bases at J, with 15 bases in the middle. This CDR3 has 14 residues. CDR3 protein: CASRGGIIRTEAFF. In DNA form, the CDR3 reads TGTGCCAGCAGAGGAGGGATTATACGCACTGAAGCTTTCTTT.

Only one count was recorded for this clone. The chain employs TRBV28 and TRBJ1-1, with 8 bases aligning to TRBD1. The junction had 14 bases not matched to a gene; V was cut back by 5 bases and J by 3 bases. The CDR3 is 17 residues long. Germline loops: CDR1 MDHEN, CDR2 SYDVKM. In DNA, the CDR3 is TGTGCCAGCAGTCGACAGGGGTCGACAACGTTGGACACTGAAGCTTTCTTT. Translated, it gives CASSRQGSTTLDTEAFF.

The chain combines TRBV7-9 with TRBJ2-1, with D uncertain. V was pared by 5 bases and J by 9 bases, with 14 bases between. CDR1 SEHNR and CDR2 FQNEAQ come from the germline V gene (reference sequence). This CDR3 is built from 13 residues. The CDR3 region has the DNA TGTGCCAGCAGCCCTGACTGGCTCGGTGAGCAGTTCTTC. Encoded protein: CASSPDWLGEQFF.

The chain joins TRBV28 to TRBJ1-1; TRBD1 is a possible D gene (5 bases). The ends were cut back, 6 bases at V and 8 bases at J, with 16 bases in the middle. The CDR3 sequence is 13 residues long. CDR1 is MDHEN and CDR2 is SYDVKM in the germline V gene. CDR3 in amino acids: CASSSGHNGEAFF. Here the CDR3 DNA reads TGTGCCAGCAGCAGTGGACACAATGGGGAAGCTTTCTTT. The variable domain in full, completed from reference TRBV28 and TRBJ1-1, reads DVKVTQSSRYLVKRTGEKVFLECVQDMDHENMFWYRQDPGLGLRLIYFSYDVKMKEKGDIPEGYSVSREKKERFSLILESASTNQTSMYLCASSSGHNGEAFFGQGTRLTVV.

The chain joins TRBV7-2 to TRBJ2-2; a weak D match, TRBD1 (6 bases). Germline assignment: CDR1 SGHTA and CDR2 FQGNSA. The CDR3 totals 16 residues. Trimming removed 7 bases from V and 5 bases from J, with 20 bases in between. CDR3 nucleotides: TGTGCCAGCACCCCCACAGGGTTTTTACGGACCGGGGAGCTGTTTTTT. Protein product: CASTPTGFLRTGELFF.

This chain links TRBV9 with TRBJ1-5, with 8 bases matching TRBD1. CDR1 is SGDLS and CDR2 is YYNGEE in the germline V gene. Losses at the gene ends were 0 bases for V and 6 bases for J; bases not matched to a gene: 5. This CDR3 is built from 15 residues. The CDR3 DNA sequence: TGTGCCAGCAGCGTAGTGTCAGGGGGCGGTCAGCCCCAGCATTTT. This encodes CASSVVSGGGQPQHF.

The chain employs TRBV7-2 and TRBJ2-1; TRBD2 matches 8 bases. The CDR3 extends over 14 amino acids. V shed 3 bases and J 6 bases; nucleotides not matched to a gene: 4. Germline values: CDR1 SGHTA, CDR2 FQGNSA. The CDR3 region is CASSFSGSGNEQFF. DNA for the CDR3: TGTGCCAGCAGCTTCAGCGGGAGTGGCAATGAGCAGTTCTTC.

The chain couples TRBV6-1 to TRBJ2-3, with D unclear. Germline CDR1 reads MNHNS; CDR2 reads SASEGT. This CDR3 region has 13 residues. The V and J ends lost 2 bases and 6 bases respectively, with 9 bases between them. CDR3 sequence (DNA): TGTGCCAGCAGTGAAATGGCCCCCGATACGCAGTATTTT. Translated: CASSEMAPDTQYF.

The rearrangement joins TRBV5-6 to TRBJ2-7, with 9 bases matching TRBD1. Trimming removed 2 bases from V and 6 bases from J; junction bases left unmatched: 6. Germline V gene lookup returns CDR1 SGHDT and CDR2 YYEEEE. The CDR3 sequence is 14 residues long. The CDR3 sequence: CASSFGTGIIEQYF. CDR3 sequence (DNA): TGTGCCAGCAGCTTCGGGACAGGGATTATCGAGCAGTACTTC.

This clone was detected once. The CDR3 here is CASSRQSGLSGELFF. CDR3 nucleotides: TGTGCCAGCAGCCGCCAGTCAGGGCTGTCCGGGGAGCTGTTTTTT. This chain uses TRBV7-8 with TRBJ2-2; maybe TRBD1 (5 bases). CDR3 length: 15 residues. Germline V gives CDR1 SGHVS, CDR2 FQNEAQ. The germline V and J ends were trimmed by 5 bases and 6 bases, with 16 bases remaining between them.

V usage is TRBV9 and J usage is TRBJ1-3, with 7 bases fitting TRBD1. CDR1 and CDR2 from the germline V gene are SGDLS and YYNGEE. The CDR3 runs 17 residues. The V segment lost 4 bases and the J segment 4 bases; nucleotides outside the gene matches: 14. The CDR3 spells CASSPSPTGAAGNTIYF. The DNA of the CDR3 is TGTGCCAGCAGCCCTTCCCCTACAGGGGCCGCAGGAAACACCATATATTTT. Drawing the rest from reference TRBV9 and TRBJ1-3, the complete variable domain is DSGVTQTPKHLITATGQRVTLRCSPRSGDLSVYWYQQSLDQGLQFLIQYYNGEERAKGNILERFSAQQFPDLHSELNLSSLELGDSALYFCASSPSPTGAAGNTIYFGEGSWLTVV.

In this sample, this clone turned up once. The chain couples TRBV5-6 to TRBJ1-5; perhaps TRBD1 as D (5 bases). The CDR3 spans 15 residues. Per the germline V gene, CDR1 is SGHDT and CDR2 is YYEEEE. V was pared by 2 bases and J by 9 bases, with 18 bases between. The CDR3 here is CASSLMGQGRGPQHF. In DNA, the CDR3 is TGTGCCAGCAGCTTAATGGGGCAGGGTAGAGGGCCCCAGCATTTT.

The J gene is TRBJ1-2, the V gene TRBV11-2, with D hard to call. Trimming cost V 0 bases and J 4 bases, with 3 bases left between them. This CDR3 comprises 12 residues. Germline CDR1 is SGHAT and CDR2 is FQNNGV. DNA of the CDR3: TGTGCCAGCAGCTTAGATCGCTATGGCTACACCTTC. Translated, it gives CASSLDRYGYTF.

This clone occurred a few times. V gene TRBV6-5 combines with J gene TRBJ2-5; TRBD1 matches at 7 bases. Germline CDR1 and CDR2: MNHEY and SVGAGI. Trimming cost V 7 bases and J 5 bases; bases outside gene matches: 7. This CDR3 contains 13 residues. CDR3 in DNA: TGTGCCAGCACCGGGGACAGTGGGGAGACCCAGTACTTC. Translation: CASTGDSGETQYF.

The V gene is TRBV5-1, the J gene TRBJ1-4, with D maybe TRBD1 (5 bases). Germline values: CDR1 SGHRS, CDR2 YFSETQ. The CDR3 runs to 15 residues. The germline V and J ends were trimmed by 5 bases and 7 bases, with 18 bases remaining between them. DNA of the CDR3: TGCGCCAGCAGTTTCGTAGGGGAGGGAAGTGAAAAACTGTTTTTT. Amino acid sequence: CASSFVGEGSEKLFF.

About this clone itself: The germline gene is not matched at one end of the junction; a read error may be the cause. The chain employs TRBV7-7 and TRBJ2-5; D remains ambiguous. The germline gives CDR1 SSHAT, CDR2 FNYEAQ (reference sequence). CDR3 length: 15 residues. The DNA of the CDR3 is TGTGCTAGCAGCTTAGGCCCCGGGTATCAAGAGACCCAGTACTTC. This encodes CASSLGPGYQETQYF.

This chain connects TRBV4-3 to TRBJ2-5, with TRBD1 matching over 7 bases. Germline lookup yields CDR1 LGHNA and CDR2 YSLEER. V lost 0 bases and J lost 6; bases outside the gene matches: 4. The CDR3 covers 14 residues. The chain's CDR3 is CASSQDRGLKTQYF. The CDR3 DNA reads TGCGCCAGCAGCCAAGACAGGGGGTTAAAGACCCAGTACTTC.

The V gene is TRBV2, the J gene TRBJ1-2, with a tentative D call TRBD1 (6 bases). V lost 2 bases and J lost 4, with 8 bases in between. The CDR3 totals 13 residues. Germline V CDR1 and CDR2: SNHLY, FYNNEI. This chain's CDR3 is CASSEQGSYGYTF. The CDR3 nucleotides are TGTGCCAGCAGTGAACAGGGGAGCTATGGCTACACCTTC. Full variable domain (outside the CDR3, taken from reference TRBV2 and TRBJ1-2): EPEVTQTPSHQVTQMGQEVILRCVPISNHLYFYWYRQILGQKVEFLVSFYNNEISEKSEIFDDQFSVERPDGSNFTLKIRSTKLEDSAMYFCASSEQGSYGYTFGSGTRLTVV.